These 3 T cell receptor beta chains were all obtained from the same sample, sequenced in a study of T cells after yellow fever vaccination. MiXCR, run by TCRdb on the 5' RACE reads, gives a single entry per CDR3 protein. The sample yields fewer than 150,000 distinct CDR3 sequences, roughly 7.9% seen once. This specimen consisted of CD4+ T cells sorted from PBMCs, obtained roughly 45 days after the first yellow fever vaccination. These receptors originate from a man younger than 35 who received the YFV17D yellow fever vaccine.

This clonotype was found many times. The chain uses TRBV7-2 and TRBJ2-7; 7 nucleotides align to TRBD2. CDR3 length: 12 amino acids. Unmatched junction bases numbered 2, after V lost 5 bases and J lost 4 bases. Germline V gives CDR1 SGHTA, CDR2 FQGNSA. The CDR3, as DNA: TGTGCCAGCAGCCGACTAGCTTACGAGCAGTACTTC. Its translation: CASSRLAYEQYF.

DNA of the CDR3: TGCGCCAGCAGCCAAGGAAGTATCAGGCAAGAGACCCAGTACTTC. Amino acids: CASSQGSIRQETQYF. The chain has TRBV4-3 and TRBJ2-5; D gene unclear. CDR1 and CDR2 from the germline V gene are LGHNA and YSLEER. CDR3 size: 15 residues. V lost 1 base and J 2 bases, leaving 11 bases between the germline ends.

This clonotype was seen ten or more times. The chain combines TRBV28 with TRBJ1-5; TRBD1 matches 12 bases. The germline CDR1 and CDR2 sequences are MDHEN and SYDVKM. The CDR3 is made up of 15 amino acids. V lost 8 bases, J lost 2 bases, and 4 bases stayed unmatched. CDR3 coding DNA: TGTGCCAGCGGGACAGGGGGCGCGGGCAATCAGCCCCAGCATTTT. Amino acid sequence: CASGTGGAGNQPQHF.